What follows are 18 T cell receptor beta chains derived from one specimen sequenced in a study of T-cell memory formation after mild COVID-19. TCRdb passed the 5' RACE reads through MiXCR, listing each CDR3 protein once. The data show 150,000 to 200,000 distinct CDR3 sequences, approximately 16% seen once. Sequencing was performed on PBMCs or a T cell subset sorted from them (not recorded which). The source of these receptors is an adult woman who had mild COVID-19 (a few samples of this study predate the infection). Cell type and time point are not known.

Many counts were recorded for this clonotype. The chain employs TRBV12-3 or TRBV12-4 and TRBJ1-2; unclear D gene. This CDR3 has 11 residues. The V gene lost 5 bases and the J gene lost 7 bases, with 8 bases spanning the gap. The CDR3 DNA reads as TGTGCCAGCAGTGGCCGGGGTGGCTACACCTTC. Its protein product is CASSGRGGYTF.

This clonotype appeared a few times. The chain recombines TRBV19 with TRBJ2-2; tentative D call: TRBD1 (6 bases). This CDR3 has 12 amino acids. Trimming shortened V by 8 bases and J by 8 bases, and 12 bases separated the two germline ends. The germline V gene encodes CDR1 LNHDA and CDR2 SQIVND (reference sequence). The CDR3 spells CASQTGLGELFF. CDR3 sequence (DNA): TGTGCCAGTCAGACAGGTCTTGGGGAGCTGTTTTTT.

In its sample, this clonotype was seen a few times. The chain employs TRBV4-1 and TRBJ2-4; D remains ambiguous. Germline V gene data show CDR1 as MGHRA and CDR2 as YSYEKL. Trimming took off 1 base at V and 3 bases at J, with 13 bases between the two ends. The CDR3 loop spans 16 amino acids. CDR3 amino acids: CASSQAAKTGKNIQYF. The CDR3 nucleotides are TGCGCCAGCAGCCAAGCCGCCAAAACGGGCAAAAACATTCAGTACTTC.

The CDR3: CATSRADTYEQYF. The CDR3 DNA sequence: TGTGCCACCAGCAGAGCGGACACCTACGAGCAGTACTTC. The chain combines TRBV15 with TRBJ2-7, with D perhaps matching TRBD1 (5 bases). The germline gives CDR1 LNHNV, CDR2 YYDKDF (reference sequence). This CDR3 is built from 13 residues. V lost 1 base and J 2 bases, leaving 6 bases between the germline ends. Using reference TRBV15 and TRBJ2-7 for the parts outside the CDR3, the full variable domain is DAMVIQNPRYQVTQFGKPVTLSCSQTLNHNVMYWYQQKSSQAPKLLFHYYDKDFNNEADTPDNFQSRRPNTSFCFLDIRSPGLGDTAMYLCATSRADTYEQYFGPGTRLTVT.

The rearrangement joins TRBV12-3 or TRBV12-4 to TRBJ1-1; no clear D. Trimming took 7 bases from V and 5 from J, leaving 8 bases between them. The CDR3 length is 11 residues. The CDR3 protein is CASKVQTEAFF. CDR3 nucleotides: TGTGCCAGCAAGGTACAGACTGAAGCTTTCTTT.

This clonotype was picked up a small number of times. This sequence joins TRBV27 and TRBJ1-4; TRBD1 might be the D (5 bases). Germline V gives CDR1 MNHEY, CDR2 SMNVEV (reference sequence). Between the trimmed V and J ends, which lost 4 bases and 9 bases, there was a span of 12 bases. The CDR3 has 13 amino acids. CDR3 in amino acids: CASSSTPGQKLFF. The CDR3 DNA reads as TGTGCCAGCAGTTCGACCCCAGGGCAAAAACTGTTTTTT.

The chain combines TRBV5-6 with TRBJ1-5, with D perhaps TRBD1 (5 bases). The CDR3 covers 15 residues. Per germline, CDR1 SGHDT and CDR2 YYEEEE. Trimming shortened V by 4 bases and J by 0 bases, and 11 bases separated the two germline ends. The CDR3 coding sequence is TGTGCCAGCAGCCACCAGGGAAATAGCAATCAGCCCCAGCATTTT. Encoded protein: CASSHQGNSNQPQHF.

This clonotype has just a few counts. The chain's CDR3 is CASSDPYRDGSYEQYF. CDR3 DNA sequence: TGTGCCAGCAGCGACCCTTACAGGGACGGGTCCTACGAGCAGTACTTC. V gene TRBV7-6 combines with J gene TRBJ2-7; a possible D gene is TRBD1 (6 bases). This CDR3 contains 16 residues. From germline, CDR1 is SGHVS and CDR2 FNYEAQ. The ends were cut back, 5 bases at V and 1 base at J, with 18 bases in the middle.

At least ten counts were recorded for this clonotype. The genes are TRBV7-6 and TRBJ2-6, with a tentative D call TRBD1 (6 bases). Trimming stripped 5 bases from V and 2 bases from J, with 16 bases between. Germline CDR1 SGHVS, CDR2 FNYEAQ. This CDR3 is built from 17 residues. The CDR3 protein is CASSPYTQGAGANVLTF. Written as DNA, the CDR3 is TGTGCCAGCAGCCCATATACACAGGGTGCTGGGGCCAACGTCCTGACTTTC.

J is TRBJ2-1 and V is TRBV12-3 or TRBV12-4; 10 bases line up with TRBD2. The CDR3 covers 13 residues. J was trimmed by 6 bases and V by 8 bases; bases with no gene match: 4. The CDR3 nucleotides read TGTGCCAGCCAGCGGGAGGGCCTCAATGAGCAGTTCTTC. Its translation is CASQREGLNEQFF.

The rearrangement links TRBV7-9 to TRBJ2-5, with a weak D call TRBD2 (6 bases). Germline V lookup: CDR1 SEHNR, CDR2 FQNEAQ (reference sequence). V lost 9 bases to trimming and J lost 5 bases, with 16 bases between them. The CDR3 is 13 amino acids. CDR3 residues: CASTDSGLETQYF. The CDR3, as DNA: TGTGCCAGTACGGATAGCGGACTGGAGACCCAGTACTTC.

The chain uses TRBV5-1 and TRBJ2-1; TRBD2 matches 12 bases. This CDR3 contains 15 residues. The J segment lost 7 bases and the V segment lost 3 bases, leaving 5 bases of the junction unmatched. From germline, CDR1 is SGHRS and CDR2 YFSETQ. CDR3 nucleotide sequence: TGCGCCAGCAGCTATGGACTAGCGGGGCAGAATGAGCAGTTCTTC. Translation gives CASSYGLAGQNEQFF. The full variable domain, with the rest looked up from reference TRBV5-1 and TRBJ2-1, is KAGVTQTPRYLIKTRGQQVTLSCSPISGHRSVSWYQQTPGQGLQFLFEYFSETQRNKGNFPGRFSGRQFSNSRSEMNVSTLELGDSALYLCASSYGLAGQNEQFFGPGTRLTVL.

This clonotype was seen a handful of times. The rearrangement uses TRBV20-1 and TRBJ1-6; D ambiguous. V was trimmed by 3 bases and J by 7 bases, leaving 7 bases between them. The CDR3 totals 12 residues. CDR1 and CDR2 (germline): DFQATT, SNEGSKA (reference sequence). In DNA, the CDR3 is TGCAGTGCTAGCCGGTCCAATTCACCCCTCCACTTT. Translating it yields CSASRSNSPLHF.

This clonotype was detected only a few times. V and J are TRBV7-9 and TRBJ2-3; TRBD2 matches 10 bases. This CDR3 has 16 residues. The V and J ends lost 5 bases and 3 bases, in that order; junction bases with no gene match: 8. Germline V CDR1 and CDR2: SEHNR, FQNEAQ (reference sequence). The CDR3 loop is CASSELSGGGTDTQYF. CDR3 nucleotide sequence: TGTGCCAGCAGCGAACTCAGCGGGGGGGGAACAGATACGCAGTATTTT.

About this clonotype: One base away lies a much larger clone, so this may be a sequencing read error. J is TRBJ2-2 and V is TRBV5-1; maybe TRBD2 (6 bases). This CDR3 has 15 amino acids. Germline V gene data show CDR1 as SGHRS and CDR2 as YFSETQ. In DNA, the CDR3 is TGCGCCAGCAGCCGAGGGTCCCGAGACACCGGGGGGCTGTTTTTT. Translation gives CASSRGSRDTGGLFF.

This clonotype has more than one count but fewer than ten. This CDR3 is CASSLAKDNQPQHF. CDR3 DNA sequence: TGTGCCAGCAGCTTAGCGAAGGACAATCAGCCCCAGCATTTT. The chain employs TRBV7-2 and TRBJ1-5; D gene ambiguous. The V end lost 0 bases, the J end lost 3 bases, and 6 bases lay between the germline ends. Looked up from germline, CDR1 is SGHTA and CDR2 is FQGNSA. The length of the CDR3 is 14 residues.

The table lists this clonotype with a few counts. The chain uses TRBV18 and TRBJ2-2; TRBD1 agrees at 7 bases. The germline V gene encodes CDR1 KGHSH and CDR2 LQKENI. After removal of 0 bases from V and 1 base from J, the junction contained 2 bases not matched to a gene. The CDR3 length is 16 residues. Here the CDR3 DNA reads TGTGCCAGCTCACCACCCGGGACAGAGAACACCGGGGAGCTGTTTTTT. This gives the protein CASSPPGTENTGELFF.

This clonotype was detected only a few times. The chain joins TRBV5-1 to TRBJ1-1; D remains unclear. With 5 bases removed from V and 0 bases from J, the gap between germline ends came to 11 bases. Germline V gene sequence: CDR1 SGHRS, CDR2 YFSETQ. The CDR3 runs to 14 residues. The CDR3, as DNA: TGCGCCAGCAGGGTCAGCGTTATGAACACTGAAGCTTTCTTT. This encodes CASRVSVMNTEAFF.